The rows below give T cell receptor beta chains drawn from one sample of a study of blood T cell repertoires in COVID-19. Assay: immunoSEQ multiplex PCR; the TCRdb copy retains only in-frame clones and omits some. This sample has 200,000 to 250,000 clones, with 83% found just once. Specimen: peripheral blood. The source of these receptors is a woman aged 45-59 years with acute or convalescent COVID-19. CDR3s include the opening cysteine and the closing phenylalanine or tryptophan. D genes are given only for firm matches. Clone sizes are given selectively: once, few, many, or a class where the clone is expanded.

>NA|NA|TRBV7-9|TRBJ1-2
CASSLASSNYGYTF
TGTGCCAGCAGCTTGGCCTCAAGTAACTATGGCTACACCTTC
>TRBD1|NA|TRBV4-1|TRBJ2-2
CASSTPGDRAAPNTGELFF
TGCGCCAGCAGCACACCTGGGGACAGGGCGGCTCCGAACACCGGGGAGCTGTTTTTT
>NA|NA|TRBV7-2|TRBJ2-5
CASSFSETQYF
TGTGCCAGCAGCTTCTCCGAGACCCAGTACTTC
>TRBD2|NA|TRBV5-4|TRBJ2-1
CASSYSHSGSTYNEQFF
TGTGCCAGCAGCTACTCCCATAGCGGGAGCACCTACAATGAGCAGTTCTTC
>NA|NA|TRBV7-9|TRBJ1-4
CASSLDSFGEKLFF
TGTGCCAGCAGCCTGGACAGTTTTGGTGAAAAACTGTTTTTT
>TRBD1|NA|TRBV28|TRBJ2-2
CASGTGRPGELFF
TGTGCCAGCGGGACAGGGCGGCCCGGGGAGCTGTTTTTT
>NA|NA|TRBV3-1/TRBV3-2|TRBJ1-2
CASSQEDRGGGYTF
TGTGCCAGCAGCCAAGAGGATCGAGGTGGGGGCTACACCTTC
>TRBD2|NA|TRBV19|TRBJ2-3
CASSIDGSGGADHTDTQYF
TGTGCCAGTAGTATAGATGGTAGCGGGGGGGCAGACCACACAGATACGCAGTATTTT
>NA|NA|TRBV9|TRBJ1-1
CASSFRQDTEAFF
TGTGCCAGCAGCTTTCGACAGGATACTGAAGCTTTCTTT
>NA|few|TRBV6-5|TRBJ1-1
CASSATVEAFF
TGTGCCAGCAGCGCGACAGTTGAAGCTTTCTTT
>TRBD2|NA|TRBV7-2|TRBJ2-3
CASSLIGGGSDTQYF
TGTGCCAGCAGCTTAATAGGCGGGGGTTCGGATACGCAGTATTTT